The 24 T cell receptor beta chains given below trace back to one sample, sequenced in a study of identical twins. TCRdb independently ran MiXCR on the 5' RACE reads; one entry per CDR3 protein. Seen here are some 560,000 distinct CDR3 sequences, 9.5% to 10% observed once, and the top ten hold under 3.5%. The sample also formed part of further work on yellow fever vaccine responses in identical twins.

What was sequenced was PBMCs. The source of these receptors is a woman in her late teens or twenties in good health.

This clonotype appeared many times. The rearrangement links TRBV12-3 or TRBV12-4 to TRBJ2-6; no clear D. CDR3 length equals 14 residues. With 3 bases removed from V and 0 bases from J, the gap between germline ends came to 3 bases. The CDR3 sequence is CASSLSSGANVLTF. CDR3 bases: TGTGCCAGCAGTTTGAGCTCTGGGGCCAACGTCCTGACTTTC.

CDR3 bases: TGTGCCAGCAGTTTCACCGGGACAGGGGGGAATAATTCACCCCTCCACTTT. It codes for CASSFTGTGGNNSPLHF. This chain uses TRBV12-3 or TRBV12-4 with TRBJ1-6; TRBD1 matches 11 bases. Trimming took 3 bases from V and 5 from J; bases not matched to a gene: 6. The CDR3 consists of 17 residues.

J is TRBJ2-3 and V is TRBV20-1, with unresolved D. The CDR3 sequence is 15 residues long. Germline V CDR1 and CDR2: DFQATT, SNEGSKA (reference sequence). The ends were cut back, 2 bases at V and 2 bases at J, with 14 bases in the middle. The CDR3 here is CSARIASTNTDTQYF. The CDR3 coding sequence is TGCAGTGCTAGAATCGCATCTACAAACACAGATACGCAGTATTTT.

This clonotype was recorded a few times. This chain connects TRBV15 to TRBJ2-7; D unclear. Trimming left V 4 bases short and J 3 bases short, with 10 bases between. The CDR3 extends over 13 amino acids. CDR1 and CDR2 (germline): LNHNV, YYDKDF (reference sequence). CDR3 sequence (DNA): TGTGCCACCAGCAAAAGTCAGGTCTACGAGCAGTACTTC. Protein sequence: CATSKSQVYEQYF.

This clonotype was observed a few times. J is TRBJ2-7 and V is TRBV24-1; 8 bases are a match to TRBD1. Per the germline V gene, CDR1 is KGHDR and CDR2 is SFDVKD. V trimming: 5 bases; J trimming: 6 bases; junction bases outside the gene matches: 5. This CDR3 spans 13 amino acids. CDR3 sequence reads: CATSGTGSVEQYF. In DNA form, the CDR3 reads TGTGCCACCAGTGGGACAGGGTCTGTCGAGCAGTACTTC.

This clonotype was seen a few times. The V and J genes are TRBV20-1 and TRBJ2-1, with 11 bases that match TRBD2. V lost 3 bases, J lost 1 base, and 8 bases stayed unmatched. Germline V gene lookup returns CDR1 DFQATT and CDR2 SNEGSKA (reference sequence). CDR3 length equals 17 residues. The CDR3 nucleotides read TGCAGTGCTAGGTCAACTAGCGGGAGTTTGTCCTACAATGAGCAGTTCTTC. The encoded protein is CSARSTSGSLSYNEQFF.

This clonotype was counted only a few times. This rearrangement joins TRBV6-2 or TRBV6-3 to TRBJ2-2; tentatively, D is TRBD2 (6 bases). Germline loops: CDR1 MNHEY, CDR2 SVGEGT. V lost 5 bases and J lost 6, with 10 bases in between. CDR3 length: 13 residues. The CDR3 bases are TGTGCCAGCAGTGTGGGACTGCCCGGGGAGCTGTTTTTT. It yields the protein CASSVGLPGELFF.

The chain has TRBV29-1 and TRBJ2-7, with no clear D. CDR1 is SQVTM and CDR2 is ANQGSEA in the germline V gene. V lost 7 bases and J 2 bases, leaving 12 bases between the germline ends. The CDR3 is 12 residues long. This CDR3 reads CSALLNAYEQYF. The CDR3, as DNA: TGCAGCGCTTTACTAAACGCCTACGAGCAGTACTTC.

The V gene is TRBV4-1, the J gene TRBJ2-6; TRBD1 aligns across 11 bases. The ends lost 0 bases at V and 0 bases at J; junction bases unmatched: 7. The CDR3 loop spans 20 amino acids. CDR1 and CDR2 (germline): MGHRA, YSYEKL. The DNA for the CDR3 is TGCGCCAGCAGCCAAGATGGATCGGGGACAGGGGGCTCTGGGGCCAACGTCCTGACTTTC. Protein product: CASSQDGSGTGGSGANVLTF.

This clonotype was detected a few times. The V call is TRBV28, the J call TRBJ2-7; 10 bases are shared with TRBD1. The CDR3 is 14 residues long. CDR1 is MDHEN, CDR2 SYDVKM, per germline. The junction had 4 bases not matched to a gene; V was cut back by 7 bases and J by 1 base. In nucleotides, the CDR3 is TGTGCCAGCAAAGGACAGGGGGGGTCCTACGAGCAGTACTTC. Amino acids: CASKGQGGSYEQYF.

This clonotype was observed once. The V gene is TRBV27, the J gene TRBJ2-4; D could derive from TRBD1 or TRBD2 (5 bases each). CDR3 size: 16 residues. Germline values: CDR1 MNHEY, CDR2 SMNVEV (reference sequence). V was cut by 2 bases and J by 0 bases, with 11 bases left in between. CDR3 loop: CASSLRGALAKNIQYF. The DNA for the CDR3 is TGTGCCAGCAGTTTAAGGGGAGCCCTAGCCAAAAACATTCAGTACTTC.

This clonotype was detected ten times or more. The gene calls are TRBV6-2 or TRBV6-3 and TRBJ2-7; the match to TRBD2 covers 13 bases. Germline V gene sequence: CDR1 MNHEY, CDR2 SVGEGT. Trimming cost V 8 bases and J 1 base; bases outside gene matches: 2. The CDR3 loop spans 14 amino acids. CDR3 nucleotide sequence: TGTGCCAGCGAGGGACTAGCGGGATCCTACGAGCAGTACTTC. Its protein product is CASEGLAGSYEQYF.

This clonotype was seen only a few times. DNA of the CDR3: TGCGCCAGCAGCCCCCGAGGGACTAGCGGGAGCACAGATACGCAGTATTTT. As protein: CASSPRGTSGSTDTQYF. V usage is TRBV5-1 and J usage is TRBJ2-3, with 12 bases identical to TRBD2. With 4 bases clipped from V and 0 bases from J, the junction kept 6 bases outside the gene matches. Germline loops: CDR1 SGHRS, CDR2 YFSETQ. The CDR3 consists of 17 residues.

This sequence joins TRBV6-2 or TRBV6-3 and TRBJ2-7; D may be TRBD1 (5 bases). This CDR3 has 15 residues. Germline values: CDR1 MNHEY, CDR2 SVGEGT. V lost 2 bases and J 2 bases, leaving 13 bases between the germline ends. CDR3 region: CASSYVQGLTYEQYF. The CDR3 nucleotides read TGTGCCAGCAGTTACGTCCAGGGCCTCACCTACGAGCAGTACTTC.

In this sample, this clonotype turned up a few times. The chain is built from TRBV19 and TRBJ2-3; tentatively, D is TRBD1 (5 bases). The germline V and J ends were trimmed by 8 bases and 0 bases, with 21 bases remaining between them. Per the germline V gene, CDR1 is LNHDA and CDR2 is SQIVND (reference sequence). The CDR3 length is 17 residues. The CDR3 spells CASGLELDRPSTDTQYF. The CDR3 nucleotides read TGTGCCAGTGGTCTTGAGTTAGACAGACCTAGCACAGATACGCAGTATTTT.

The chain carries TRBV18 and TRBJ1-3; the D is unclear. Germline V gene data show CDR1 as KGHSH and CDR2 as LQKENI. The CDR3 spans 16 residues. The V gene lost 0 bases and the J gene lost 4 bases, with 13 bases spanning the gap. The CDR3 here is CASSPPGAGPGNTIYF. CDR3 nucleotides: TGTGCCAGCTCACCACCGGGAGCCGGACCGGGAAACACCATATATTTT.

This clonotype showed up many times. This chain connects TRBV20-1 to TRBJ2-2, with D unresolved. Germline loops: CDR1 DFQATT, CDR2 SNEGSKA (reference sequence). This CDR3 spans 13 amino acids. With 7 bases removed from V and 0 bases from J, the gap between germline ends came to 9 bases. CDR3 region: CSGHRSNTGELFF. The DNA of the CDR3 is TGCAGTGGCCACCGATCGAACACCGGGGAGCTGTTTTTT.

Ten or more counts support this clonotype. The chain recombines TRBV29-1 with TRBJ2-7; weak D call: TRBD1 (5 bases). Germline CDR1 SQVTM, CDR2 ANQGSEA. This CDR3 region has 16 residues. V gave up 0 bases and J gave up 5 bases, with 20 bases separating them. The CDR3 sequence: CSVEDKGNPGTHEQYF. CDR3 sequence (DNA): TGCAGCGTTGAAGATAAGGGGAATCCGGGTACCCACGAGCAGTACTTC.

This clonotype was counted ten times or more. The CDR3 is CSVEKPEREMNEQFF. The CDR3 DNA reads TGCAGCGTCGAAAAGCCTGAGCGGGAGATGAATGAGCAGTTCTTC. The chain joins TRBV29-1 to TRBJ2-1; 8 nucleotides agree with TRBD2. V lost 6 bases to trimming and J lost 7 bases; unmatched junction nucleotides: 14. The germline CDR1 and CDR2 sequences are SQVTM and ANQGSEA. This CDR3 contains 15 residues.

This clonotype was detected ten times or more. This chain connects TRBV5-1 to TRBJ2-6, with D tentatively TRBD2 (6 bases). The V gene lost 1 base and the J gene lost 4 bases, with 9 bases spanning the gap. The CDR3 is 15 residues long. Germline assignment: CDR1 SGHRS and CDR2 YFSETQ. This CDR3 reads CASSLTGRGANVLTF. The CDR3 region has the DNA TGCGCCAGCAGCTTGACGGGGAGGGGGGCCAACGTCCTGACTTTC.

In its sample, this clonotype was seen many times. V usage is TRBV6-5 and J usage is TRBJ1-1; D is unresolved. V was shortened by 2 bases and J by 3 bases, with 7 bases between the two germline ends. The CDR3 has 13 amino acids. Germline assignment: CDR1 MNHEY and CDR2 SVGAGI. Here the CDR3 reads CASSYERYTEAFF. DNA for the CDR3: TGTGCCAGCAGTTACGAGAGATACACTGAAGCTTTCTTT.

The V and J genes are TRBV29-1 and TRBJ1-2, with D unresolved. The V end was cut by 4 bases, the J end by 6 bases, with 3 bases between. Per the germline V gene, CDR1 is SQVTM and CDR2 is ANQGSEA. The CDR3 has 9 residues. Written as DNA, the CDR3 is TGCAGCGTTGCAGATGGCTACACCTTC. This codes for CSVADGYTF. The full variable domain, in which reference TRBV29-1 and TRBJ1-2 provide the parts outside the CDR3, is SAVISQKPSRDICQRGTSLTIQCQVDSQVTMMFWYRQQPGQSLTLIATANQGSEATYESGFVIDKFPISRPNLTFSTLTVSNMSPEDSSIYLCSVADGYTFGSGTRLTVV.

This clonotype has just a few counts. The chain is built from TRBV10-3 and TRBJ2-1; 8 nucleotides line up with TRBD2. Germline V gives CDR1 ENHRY, CDR2 SYGVKD. V shed 2 bases, J shed 0 bases, and the junction held 0 bases outside the gene matches. The CDR3 contains 15 residues. DNA of the CDR3: TGTGCCATCAGTGAGACTAGCGGCTCCTACAATGAGCAGTTCTTC. This translates into CAISETSGSYNEQFF.

The CDR3 region is CASSFLVYEQYF. DNA of the CDR3: TGTGCCAGCAGTTTCCTAGTCTACGAGCAGTACTTC. The V gene is TRBV12-3 or TRBV12-4, the J gene TRBJ2-7; D is uncertain. The germline V and J ends were trimmed by 3 bases and 3 bases, with 6 bases remaining between them. This CDR3 has 12 amino acids.